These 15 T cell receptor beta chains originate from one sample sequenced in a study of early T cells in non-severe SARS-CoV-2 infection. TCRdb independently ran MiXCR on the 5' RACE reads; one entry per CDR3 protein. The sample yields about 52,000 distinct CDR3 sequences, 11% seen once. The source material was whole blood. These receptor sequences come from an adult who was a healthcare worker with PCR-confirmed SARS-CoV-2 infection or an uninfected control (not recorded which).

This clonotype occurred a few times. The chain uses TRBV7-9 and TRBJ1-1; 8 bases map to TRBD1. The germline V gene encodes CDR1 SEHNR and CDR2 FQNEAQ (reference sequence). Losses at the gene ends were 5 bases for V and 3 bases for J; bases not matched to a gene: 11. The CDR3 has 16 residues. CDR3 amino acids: CASSPQGGLRDTEAFF. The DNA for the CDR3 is TGTGCCAGCAGCCCACAGGGGGGTCTACGGGACACTGAAGCTTTCTTT.

The CDR3 region has the DNA TGTGCCAGCAGCTCGATTACAAGGGATGAAAAACTGTTTTTT. Protein product: CASSSITRDEKLFF. The chain carries TRBV11-2 and TRBJ1-4; no definite D call. With 4 bases removed from V and 6 bases from J, the gap between germline ends came to 12 bases. This CDR3 is built from 14 residues. The V gene's germline CDR1 is SGHAT and CDR2 FQNNGV.

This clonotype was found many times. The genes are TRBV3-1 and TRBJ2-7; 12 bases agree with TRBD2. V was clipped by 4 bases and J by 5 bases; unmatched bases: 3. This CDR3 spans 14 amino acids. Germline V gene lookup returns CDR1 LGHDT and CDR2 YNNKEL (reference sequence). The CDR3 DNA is TGTGCCAGCAGCCTGCTAGCGGGGGGGAACGAGCAGTACTTC. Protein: CASSLLAGGNEQYF.

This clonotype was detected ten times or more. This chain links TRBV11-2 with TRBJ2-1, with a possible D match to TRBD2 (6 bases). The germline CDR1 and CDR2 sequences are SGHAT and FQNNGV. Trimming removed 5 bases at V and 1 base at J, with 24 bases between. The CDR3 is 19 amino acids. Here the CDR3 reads CASSPTGSWRMGSYNEQFF. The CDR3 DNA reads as TGTGCCAGCAGCCCAACCGGGAGTTGGAGAATGGGGTCCTACAATGAGCAGTTCTTC. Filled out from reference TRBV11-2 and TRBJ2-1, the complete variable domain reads EAGVAQSPRYKIIEKRQSVAFWCNPISGHATLYWYQQILGQGPKLLIQFQNNGVVDDSQLPKDRFSAERLKGVDSTLKIQPAKLEDSAVYLCASSPTGSWRMGSYNEQFFGPGTRLTVL.

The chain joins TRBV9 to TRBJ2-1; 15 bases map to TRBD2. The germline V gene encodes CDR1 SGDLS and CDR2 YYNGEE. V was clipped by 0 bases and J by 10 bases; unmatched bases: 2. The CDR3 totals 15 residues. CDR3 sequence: CASSVVGLAGGEQFF. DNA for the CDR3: TGTGCCAGCAGCGTAGTGGGACTAGCGGGAGGCGAGCAGTTCTTC.

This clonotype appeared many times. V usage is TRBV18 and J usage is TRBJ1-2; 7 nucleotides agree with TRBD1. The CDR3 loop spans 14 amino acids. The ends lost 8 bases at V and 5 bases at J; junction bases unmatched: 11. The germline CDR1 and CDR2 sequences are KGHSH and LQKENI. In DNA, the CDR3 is TGTGCCAGCCCCGGGACAGCAAGCACGTATGGCTACACCTTC. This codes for CASPGTASTYGYTF. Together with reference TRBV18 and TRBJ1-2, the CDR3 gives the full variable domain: NAGVMQNPRHLVRRRGQEARLRCSPMKGHSHVYWYRQLPEEGLKFMVYLQKENIIDESGMPKERFSAEFPKEGPSILRIQQVVRGDSAAYFCASPGTASTYGYTFGSGTRLTVV.

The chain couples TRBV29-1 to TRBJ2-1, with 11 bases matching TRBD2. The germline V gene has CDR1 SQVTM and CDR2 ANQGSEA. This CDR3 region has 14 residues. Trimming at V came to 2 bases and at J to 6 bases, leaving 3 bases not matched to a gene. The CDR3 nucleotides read TGCAGCGTTGAACCTAGCGGGAGGACCAATGAGCAGTTCTTC. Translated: CSVEPSGRTNEQFF.

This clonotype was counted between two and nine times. CDR3 sequence reads: CASSLAGSSGIAYEQYF. The CDR3 DNA reads as TGTGCCAGCAGCTTAGCAGGGTCTAGCGGGATAGCCTACGAGCAGTACTTC. The V call is TRBV7-6, the J call TRBJ2-7, with 9 bases that match TRBD2. This CDR3 is 17 amino acids long. After removal of 0 bases from V and 2 bases from J, the junction contained 8 bases not matched to a gene. Germline V gives CDR1 SGHVS, CDR2 FNYEAQ.

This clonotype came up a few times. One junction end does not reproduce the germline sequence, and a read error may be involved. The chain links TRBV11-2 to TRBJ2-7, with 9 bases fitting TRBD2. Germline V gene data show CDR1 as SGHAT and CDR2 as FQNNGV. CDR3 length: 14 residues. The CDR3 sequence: CVSNQAGGSYEQYF. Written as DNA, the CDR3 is TGTGTCAGCAACCAAGCGGGAGGATCCTACGAGCAGTACTTC.

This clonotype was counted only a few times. The CDR3 DNA is TGTGCCAGCAGTTGGGGGGGCGAAGAGACCTACGAGCAGTACTTC. Its translation is CASSWGGEETYEQYF. This chain uses TRBV28 with TRBJ2-7; TRBD2 might be the D (7 bases). Trimming removed 4 bases from V and 2 bases from J, with 15 bases in between. The CDR3 runs 15 residues. The germline V gene has CDR1 MDHEN and CDR2 SYDVKM.

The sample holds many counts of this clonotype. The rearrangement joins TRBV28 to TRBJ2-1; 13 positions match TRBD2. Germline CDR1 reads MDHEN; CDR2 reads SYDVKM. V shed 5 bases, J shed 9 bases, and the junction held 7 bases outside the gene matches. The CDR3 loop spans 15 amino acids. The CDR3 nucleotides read TGTGCCAGCAGTCGACTAGCGGGAGGATGGGTTGAGCAGTTCTTC. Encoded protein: CASSRLAGGWVEQFF.

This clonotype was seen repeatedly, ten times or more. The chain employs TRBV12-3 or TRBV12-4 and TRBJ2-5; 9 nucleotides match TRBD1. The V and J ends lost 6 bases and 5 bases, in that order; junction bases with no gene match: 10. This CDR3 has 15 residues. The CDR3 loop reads CASRPSGTGYETQYF. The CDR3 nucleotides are TGTGCCAGCAGGCCATCCGGGACAGGGTACGAGACCCAGTACTTC.

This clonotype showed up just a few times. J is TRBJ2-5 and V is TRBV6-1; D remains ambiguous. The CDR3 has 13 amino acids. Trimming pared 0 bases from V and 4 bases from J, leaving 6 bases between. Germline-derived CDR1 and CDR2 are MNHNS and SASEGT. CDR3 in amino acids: CASSEAGSETQYF. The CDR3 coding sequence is TGTGCCAGCAGTGAAGCAGGGTCAGAGACCCAGTACTTC.

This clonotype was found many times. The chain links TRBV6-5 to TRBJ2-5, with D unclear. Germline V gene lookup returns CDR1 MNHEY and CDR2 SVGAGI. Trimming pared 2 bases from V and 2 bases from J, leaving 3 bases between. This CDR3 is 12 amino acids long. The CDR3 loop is CASSYGQETQYF. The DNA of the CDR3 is TGTGCCAGCAGTTACGGGCAAGAGACCCAGTACTTC.

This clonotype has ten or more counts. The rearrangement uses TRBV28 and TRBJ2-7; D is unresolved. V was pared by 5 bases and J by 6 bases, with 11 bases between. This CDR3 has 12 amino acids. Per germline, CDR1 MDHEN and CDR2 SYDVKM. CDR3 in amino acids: CASSPAPLEQYF. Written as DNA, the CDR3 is TGTGCCAGCAGTCCGGCCCCGCTCGAGCAGTACTTC.